This entry describes one T cell receptor (beta chain). A multiplex PCR was run with 60 Vbeta primers and 13 Jbeta primers. Here immunoSEQ multiplex PCR was the method, and the copy in TCRdb shows in-frame clones only, minus some. The data contain approximately 120,000 clones, more than 80% of them seen just once; the ten biggest clones take up about 6.7%. The length of the CDR3 is 14 residues. Looked up from germline, CDR1 is MGHRA and CDR2 is YSYEKL. The V end was cut by 0 bases, the J end by 7 bases, with 10 bases between. These data come from a study of cytomegalovirus exposure and HLA in healthy donors.

This TCR was sampled from a woman aged 25 to 39 in good health and CMV-seropositive. The specimen was PBMCs. The V gene is TRBV4-1, the J gene TRBJ2-1, with D uncertain. The CDR3 DNA sequence: TGCGCCAGCAGCCAAGATCTCCCCCTTAATGAGCAGTTCTTC. It codes for CASSQDLPLNEQFF.